These T cell receptor beta chains were read from a single sample in a study of Graves' ophthalmopathy and Graves' hyperthyroidism. TCRdb re-called the multiplex PCR reads with MiXCR, one entry per CDR3 protein. Of about 620,000 distinct CDR3 sequences listed, roughly 20% were seen once; the top ten hold 7.1%. Sample: peripheral blood. These receptors all come from a woman in her late teens or twenties with stable Graves' hyperthyroidism. Some clones in this sample may be carry-over from other donors' samples. The CDR3 runs from the conserved cysteine through the conserved F or W. D genes are given only for firm matches. Where a row states a size, it is once, few, many or the class of an expanded clone; other rows omit it.

V gene	J gene	D gene	clone size	CDR3 DNA	CDR3 protein
TRBV18	TRBJ2-2	.	few	TGTGCCAGCTCACCTTTTGAGGGAAACACCGGGGAGCTGTTTTTT	CASSPFEGNTGELFF
TRBV6-5	TRBJ2-7	.	many	TGTGCCAGCAGTAGGGACAACTCCTACGAGCAGTACTTC	CASSRDNSYEQYF
TRBV5-1	TRBJ1-5	TRBD1	.	TGCGCCAGCAGCTTGGAAACAGGGGCGGGTCAGCCCCAGCATTTT	CASSLETGAGQPQHF
TRBV4-1	TRBJ2-7	.	.	TGCGCCAGCAGCCAAGGGACAGCGGGTAACTACGAGCAGTACTTC	CASSQGTAGNYEQYF
TRBV28	TRBJ1-6	.	.	TGTGCCAGCAGTTTAATGTCTTCCCCACCCCTCCACTTT	CASSLMSSPPLHF
TRBV11-2	TRBJ1-6	.	.	TGTGCCAGCAGCGCCCGGGGGACGGAGAATTCACCCCTCCACTTT	CASSARGTENSPLHF
TRBV29-1	TRBJ1-1	.	many	TGCAGCGCTGACCCCGGGGTACGGACCAACACTGAAGCTTTCTTT	CSADPGVRTNTEAFF
TRBV10-3	TRBJ2-6	.	many	TGTGCCATCAGTGGAGACACCTCCGCCTCTGGGGCCAACGTCCTGACTTTC	CAISGDTSASGANVLTF
TRBV20-1	TRBJ2-7	TRBD1	many	TGCAGTGCTTACCAGACAGGGAACGAGCAGTACTTC	CSAYQTGNEQYF
TRBV12-3/TRBV12-4	TRBJ2-7	TRBD1	many	TGTGCCAGCAGTTTATGGCAGGGGGCCTCCTACGAGCAGTACTTC	CASSLWQGASYEQYF
TRBV7-3	TRBJ2-5	TRBD2	few	TGTGCCAGCAGCCGACTAGCGGGAGGGCCGGGAGAGACCCAGTACTTC	CASSRLAGGPGETQYF
TRBV7-2	TRBJ2-1	.	many	TGTGCCAGCAGCTTATTAGTTAGCTCCTACAATGAGCAGTTCTTC	CASSLLVSSYNEQFF
TRBV6-1	TRBJ1-2	.	many	TGTGCCAGCAGGCTGGCTTATGGCTACACCTTC	CASRLAYGYTF
TRBV6-4	TRBJ2-3	.	many	TGTGCCAGCAGTCACCAGGGTAATACGCAGTATTTT	CASSHQGNTQYF
TRBV3-1	TRBJ2-7	TRBD1	.	TGTGCCAGCAGCCACCAGACAGGGGACATATCCTACGAGCAGTACTTC	CASSHQTGDISYEQYF
TRBV2	TRBJ2-2	.	many	TGTGCCAGCAGTGAGGGTTCGAACACCGGGGAGCTGTTTTTT	CASSEGSNTGELFF
TRBV12-3/TRBV12-4	TRBJ1-1	.	many	TGTGCCAGCAGAGATGACTGGGTGAACACTGAAGCTTTCTTT	CASRDDWVNTEAFF
TRBV6-1	TRBJ2-1	TRBD2	few	TGTGCCAGCAGTGGCCGGGACTACCACAATGAGCAGTTCTTC	CASSGRDYHNEQFF
TRBV6-1	TRBJ2-7	.	many	TGTGCCAGCAGTGAAGCGACGGCCTCGAGGGTTTACGAGCAGTACTTC	CASSEATASRVYEQYF
TRBV11-2	TRBJ2-4	TRBD2	many	TGTGCCAGCAGCTTAGTTGGGGGGGTCCAAAACATTCAGTACTTC	CASSLVGGVQNIQYF
TRBV7-2	TRBJ2-7	TRBD1	many	TGTGCCAGCACGACCGGGACAGCGATCTACGAGCAGTACTTC	CASTTGTAIYEQYF
TRBV20-1	TRBJ1-1	.	.	TGCAGTGAAGCGGGCCCCATGAACACTGAAGCTTTCTTT	CSEAGPMNTEAFF
TRBV7-2	TRBJ2-7	.	few	TGTGCCAGCAGCTTAACAGGCCCGGGGGACGAGCAGTACTTC	CASSLTGPGDEQYF
TRBV9	TRBJ1-5	.	many	TGTGCCAGCAGCGCCTCCGGGACATCTAATCAGCCCCAGCATTTT	CASSASGTSNQPQHF
TRBV20-1	TRBJ2-7	TRBD2	few	TGCAGTGCTAGAGCTACTAGCGACTACGAGCAGTACTTC	CSARATSDYEQYF
TRBV12-3/TRBV12-4	TRBJ2-5	.	many	TGTGCCAGCACCTTCGGACTACAAGAGACCCAGTACTTC	CASTFGLQETQYF
TRBV6-1	TRBJ2-5	TRBD2	.	TGTGCCAGCAGAACTATAGCGGGAGGGCCCGAGACCCAGTACTTC	CASRTIAGGPETQYF
TRBV29-1	TRBJ1-6	.	many	TGCAGCGGACGCTGGGCTCCCCTCCACTTT	CSGRWAPLHF
TRBV6-5	TRBJ1-6	.	.	TGTGCCAGCAGTTCCCTGGGCTTCTCTTCACCCCTCCACTTT	CASSSLGFSSPLHF
TRBV2	TRBJ2-1	.	few	TGTGCCAGCAGATTGCGGGGATGGGATGAGCAGTTCTTC	CASRLRGWDEQFF
TRBV6-1	TRBJ1-5	.	.	TGTGCCAGCATGAGGTGGGGACTAGGCAATCAGCCCCAGCATTTT	CASMRWGLGNQPQHF
TRBV10-3	TRBJ2-2	.	many	TGTGCCATCAGTCCGGGGGTCAACACCGGGGAGCTGTTTTTT	CAISPGVNTGELFF
TRBV6-4	TRBJ1-6	.	many	TGTGCCAGCAGTGATCAGGGGAATTCACCCCTCCACTTT	CASSDQGNSPLHF
TRBV7-2	TRBJ2-7	.	many	TGTGCCAGCAGCTTAAGGGGGACATTCTCCTACGAGCAGTACTTC	CASSLRGTFSYEQYF
TRBV6-1	TRBJ2-5	TRBD2	.	TGTGCCAGCAGAACCCAGAGACTAGCGGGAGGTCAGACCCAGTACTTC	CASRTQRLAGGQTQYF
TRBV6-2/TRBV6-3	TRBJ2-6	.	many	TGTGCCAGCAGCCGGGGACACTCTGGGGCCAACGTCCTGACTTTC	CASSRGHSGANVLTF